A single sample is the source of the 8 T cell receptor beta chains below, sequenced in a study of CD8+ T cells in alopecia areata. The treatment: oral pan-JAK inhibitor, 5-10 mg twice daily. cDNA serving as the sequencing template came from extracted, reverse transcribed RNA. Libraries were prepared by immunoSEQ multiplex PCR; TCRdb keeps only in-frame clonotypes and omits some of them. The table includes under 350,000 clones, roughly 50% detected once. The source was CD4+ T cells sorted from blood, collected at week 24, from a patient treated with tofacitinib. Receptors were obtained from a human donor with alopecia areata.

The chain combines TRBV7-9 with TRBJ2-7, with no clear D. Germline V gene lookup returns CDR1 SEHNR and CDR2 FQNEAQ (reference sequence). The CDR3 loop spans 15 amino acids. V lost 5 bases, J lost 2 bases, and 16 bases lay in between. The CDR3 reads CASSHPARSTYEQYF. CDR3 bases: TGTGCCAGCAGCCACCCTGCCCGCAGCACCTACGAGCAGTACTTC.

In this sample, this clone turned up a few times. V is TRBV11-2 and J is TRBJ2-4; TRBD2 agrees at 7 bases. V was pared by 5 bases and J by 7 bases, with 11 bases of the junction left unmatched. Germline assignment: CDR1 SGHAT and CDR2 FQNNGV. The CDR3 contains 15 residues. The chain's CDR3 is CASSPFYGGGNIQYF. The CDR3 DNA reads as TGTGCCAGCAGCCCTTTCTACGGGGGAGGGAACATTCAGTACTTC.

J is TRBJ1-1 and V is TRBV6-5, with D unresolved. Trimming removed 6 bases from V and 12 bases from J, with 17 bases in between. Germline values: CDR1 MNHEY, CDR2 SVGAGI. This CDR3 is 12 amino acids long. CDR3 residues: CASRRTAEESFF. The CDR3 DNA reads TGTGCCAGCAGGAGGACGGCCGAAGAGTCTTTCTTT.

The V and J genes are TRBV30 and TRBJ1-2; TRBD1 agrees at 7 bases. Germline V CDR1 and CDR2: GTSNPN, SVGIG (reference sequence). The length of the CDR3 is 13 residues. The CDR3 sequence is CARKGAMHYGYTF. For the CDR3, the DNA is TGTGCTCGGAAGGGGGCGATGCACTATGGCTACACCTTC.

The chain joins TRBV12-5 to TRBJ2-5; D gene uncertain. The CDR3 runs 15 residues. Trimming cost V 0 bases and J 6 bases, with 14 bases left between them. Germline V gene lookup returns CDR1 LGHNT and CDR2 FRNRAP. The CDR3 region has the DNA TGTGCTAGTGGTTTGGTAGTGCGGCGTAAGAAGACCCAGTACTTC. Protein sequence: CASGLVVRRKKTQYF.

The J gene is TRBJ1-6, the V gene TRBV7-2, with D possibly being TRBD1 (6 bases). The CDR3 has 15 amino acids. Germline V lookup: CDR1 SGHTA, CDR2 FQGNSA. V lost 0 bases and J lost 7, with 10 bases in between. CDR3 DNA sequence: TGTGCCAGCAGCTTAGCGGCAGGGGAGAATTCACCCCTCCACTTT. This codes for CASSLAAGENSPLHF.

The sample holds one count of this clone. In DNA form, the CDR3 reads TGCGCCAGCAGCTTGGTCTCGATGGCGGGGGTCCAAGAGACCCAGTACTTC. Its protein product is CASSLVSMAGVQETQYF. The chain couples TRBV5-1 to TRBJ2-5; 7 bases are shared with TRBD2. V shed 0 bases, J shed 1 base, and the junction held 9 bases outside the gene matches. This CDR3 is built from 17 residues. Germline-derived CDR1 and CDR2 are SGHRS and YFSETQ.

This clone was counted a single time. This rearrangement joins TRBV27 to TRBJ1-1; 10 bases align to TRBD1. Germline V CDR1 and CDR2: MNHEY, SMNVEV (reference sequence). Losses at the gene ends were 6 bases for V and 10 bases for J; bases not matched to a gene: 11. The CDR3 is 14 residues long. The DNA for the CDR3 is TGTGCCAGCAGGTGGTCGGGGACAGGGGTGTCAGCTTTCTTT. Its protein is CASRWSGTGVSAFF.